Following are 16 T cell receptor beta chains from one sample sequenced in a study of blood T cell repertoires in COVID-19. Data came from immunoSEQ multiplex PCR; TCRdb stores just in-frame clones and leaves some out. There are 25,000 to 35,000 clones in the sample; roughly nine tenths occur only once, and about 45% lies in the top ten. Sequenced input: peripheral blood. The receptors were gathered from a human donor with acute or convalescent COVID-19. The donor label of this sample is uncertain.

The chain recombines TRBV4-2 with TRBJ2-3, with TRBD1 matching over 8 bases. Germline V lookup: CDR1 LGHNA, CDR2 YNFKEQ. This CDR3 contains 16 residues. V gave up 0 bases and J gave up 4 bases; unmatched junction bases: 6. CDR3 residues: CASSQDSRGPSDTQYF. The CDR3 nucleotides are TGTGCCAGCAGCCAAGATAGCAGGGGGCCCTCAGATACGCAGTATTTT.

The chain uses TRBV24-1 and TRBJ1-2, with a possible D match to TRBD1 (5 bases). The CDR3 contains 13 residues. Trimming cost V 3 bases and J 5 bases, with 9 bases left between them. Germline loops: CDR1 KGHDR, CDR2 SFDVKD. The CDR3 sequence is CATSDGARYGYTF. CDR3 DNA sequence: TGTGCCACCAGTGATGGGGCTAGGTATGGCTACACCTTC.

The chain uses TRBV7-9 and TRBJ2-5; 7 positions match TRBD2. The CDR3 length is 14 residues. Per the germline V gene, CDR1 is SEHNR and CDR2 is FQNEAQ (reference sequence). V lost 3 bases to trimming and J lost 2 bases; unmatched junction nucleotides: 3. CDR3 sequence (DNA): TGTGCCAGCAGCTTGGGACTATCACAAGAGACCCAGTACTTC. Protein: CASSLGLSQETQYF.

The chain carries TRBV18 and TRBJ1-6, with a tentative D call TRBD1 (6 bases). Germline V gene data show CDR1 as KGHSH and CDR2 as LQKENI. Trimming removed 0 bases from V and 8 bases from J, with 11 bases in between. The CDR3 length is 15 residues. CDR3 in DNA: TGTGCCAGCTCACCACCAACAGGGAATCATTCACCCCTCCACTTT. Its protein is CASSPPTGNHSPLHF.

V gene TRBV7-2 combines with J gene TRBJ2-7; perhaps TRBD2 as D (5 bases). V lost 7 bases to trimming and J lost 4 bases, with 14 bases between them. Looked up from germline, CDR1 is SGHTA and CDR2 is FQGNSA. There are 13 residues in the CDR3. The CDR3 protein is CASTPGVPYEQYF. DNA for the CDR3: TGTGCCAGCACCCCCGGGGTTCCGTACGAGCAGTACTTC.

V and J are TRBV6-6 and TRBJ1-2; D might be TRBD1 (5 bases). The CDR3 length is 18 residues. Germline CDR1 is MNHNY and CDR2 is SVGAGI (reference sequence). The V and J ends lost 5 bases and 0 bases respectively, with 22 bases between them. In DNA form, the CDR3 reads TGTGCCAGCAGTCCTGGGCGGGACCCCGGAGGGTCTAACTATGGCTACACCTTC. This translates into CASSPGRDPGGSNYGYTF.

The CDR3: CASSRTGGPLETQYF. CDR3 coding DNA: TGTGCCAGCAGCCGGACAGGGGGACCTTTAGAGACCCAGTACTTC. V usage is TRBV14 and J usage is TRBJ2-5; TRBD1 matches at 10 bases. The length of the CDR3 is 15 residues. Germline V lookup: CDR1 SGHDN, CDR2 FVKESK. J was trimmed by 4 bases and V by 4 bases; bases with no gene match: 6.

V usage is TRBV19 and J usage is TRBJ1-3; D may be TRBD1 (5 bases). The CDR3 is made up of 14 amino acids. Trimming took off 4 bases at V and 9 bases at J, with 16 bases between the two ends. CDR1 is LNHDA, CDR2 SQIVND, per germline (reference sequence). The CDR3 nucleotides read TGTGCCAGTAGTAGGGAGGGGACCAGCGGCACCATATATTTT. It encodes CASSREGTSGTIYF.

This clone has more than one count but fewer than ten. The gene calls are TRBV19 and TRBJ2-2, with TRBD1 as a possible D gene (6 bases). This CDR3 is built from 13 residues. The V and J ends lost 10 bases and 1 base respectively, with 10 bases between them. Germline V gene sequence: CDR1 LNHDA, CDR2 SQIVND (reference sequence). CDR3 nucleotides: TGTGCCACCCCGGACAGGAACACCGGGGAGCTGTTTTTT. It is translated as CATPDRNTGELFF.

The genes are TRBV2 and TRBJ1-5; 7 nucleotides align to TRBD1. This CDR3 has 15 amino acids. Germline CDR1 and CDR2: SNHLY and FYNNEI. The trim removed 4 bases at V and 5 bases at J, leaving 8 bases unmatched. The CDR3, as DNA: TGTGCCAGCAGTGCAGGGGGACCGGGGGATCAGCCCCAGCATTTT. It yields the protein CASSAGGPGDQPQHF.

The chain couples TRBV6-1 to TRBJ1-4, with D tentatively TRBD1 (5 bases). The CDR3 spans 16 residues. Trimming left V 3 bases short and J 0 bases short, with 11 bases between. The germline gives CDR1 MNHNS, CDR2 SASEGT. CDR3 DNA sequence: TGTGCCAGCAGTGATCGACAGTTTGCAACTAATGAAAAACTGTTTTTT. Residues: CASSDRQFATNEKLFF.

The gene calls are TRBV4-2 and TRBJ2-2; weak D call: TRBD2 (6 bases). The V end lost 0 bases, the J end lost 5 bases, and 13 bases lay between the germline ends. There are 16 residues in the CDR3. The germline gives CDR1 LGHNA, CDR2 YNFKEQ. The CDR3: CASSQDRGGRTGELFF. The CDR3 bases are TGTGCCAGCAGCCAAGACAGAGGAGGGAGGACCGGGGAGCTGTTTTTT.

The V and J genes are TRBV3-1 (or the pseudogene TRBV3-2) and TRBJ2-7; D may be TRBD2 (6 bases). CDR1 LGHDT and CDR2 YNNKEL come from the germline V gene (reference sequence). This CDR3 has 15 residues. V was cut by 5 bases and J by 5 bases, with 19 bases left in between. CDR3: CASSVWQGRTNEQYF. DNA of the CDR3: TGTGCCAGCAGCGTCTGGCAGGGACGGACTAACGAGCAGTACTTC.

The chain is built from TRBV6-1 and TRBJ1-1; D possibly corresponds to TRBD1 (6 bases). CDR3 size: 13 residues. V shed 0 bases and J shed 11 bases, with 13 bases lying between them. Germline-derived CDR1 and CDR2 are MNHNS and SASEGT. The CDR3 DNA reads as TGTGCCAGCAGTGAAGCCCCCACAGGGTGGGCTTTCTTT. Amino acid sequence: CASSEAPTGWAFF.

The CDR3 is CASSLIVNTEAFF. The DNA for the CDR3 is TGTGCCAGCAGTTTAATAGTGAACACTGAAGCTTTCTTT. This chain connects TRBV12-3 or TRBV12-4 to TRBJ1-1; D unresolved. The CDR3 consists of 13 residues. Deletions cut 2 bases from V and 0 bases from J, with 4 bases between.

The chain employs TRBV16 and TRBJ2-1, with D tentatively TRBD2 (5 bases). V lost 2 bases to trimming and J lost 8 bases, with 19 bases between them. The germline CDR1 and CDR2 sequences are KGHSY and FQNENV. The CDR3 runs to 16 residues. CDR3 in DNA: TGTGCCAGCAGCCAAGGCCTAGCAACCTACCAGGATGAGCAGTTCTTC. This gives the protein CASSQGLATYQDEQFF.